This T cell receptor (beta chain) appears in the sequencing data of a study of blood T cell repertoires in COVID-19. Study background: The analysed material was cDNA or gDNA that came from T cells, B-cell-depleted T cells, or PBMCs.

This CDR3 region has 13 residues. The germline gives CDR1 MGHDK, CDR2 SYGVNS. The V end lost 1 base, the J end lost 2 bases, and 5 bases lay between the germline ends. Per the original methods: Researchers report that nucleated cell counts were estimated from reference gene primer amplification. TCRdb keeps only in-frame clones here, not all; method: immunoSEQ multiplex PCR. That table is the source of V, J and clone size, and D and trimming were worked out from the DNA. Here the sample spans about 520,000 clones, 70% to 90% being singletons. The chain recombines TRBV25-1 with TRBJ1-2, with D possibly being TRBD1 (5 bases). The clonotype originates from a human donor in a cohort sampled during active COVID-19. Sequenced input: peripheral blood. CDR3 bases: TGTGCCAGCAGTGAATCAGGGAACTATGGCTACACCTTC. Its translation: CASSESGNYGYTF.